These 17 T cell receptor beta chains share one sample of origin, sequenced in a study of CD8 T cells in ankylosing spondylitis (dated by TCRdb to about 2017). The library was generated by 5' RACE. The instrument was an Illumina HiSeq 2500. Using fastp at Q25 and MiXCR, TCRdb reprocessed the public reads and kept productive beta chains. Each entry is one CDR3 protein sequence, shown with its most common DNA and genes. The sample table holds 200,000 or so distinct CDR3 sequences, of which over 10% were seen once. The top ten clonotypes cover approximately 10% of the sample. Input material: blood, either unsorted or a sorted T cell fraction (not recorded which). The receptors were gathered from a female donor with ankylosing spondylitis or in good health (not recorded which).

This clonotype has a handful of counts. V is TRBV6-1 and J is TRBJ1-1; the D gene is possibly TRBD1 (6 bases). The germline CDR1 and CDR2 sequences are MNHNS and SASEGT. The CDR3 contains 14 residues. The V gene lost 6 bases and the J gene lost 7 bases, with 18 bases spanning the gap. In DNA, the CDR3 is TGTGCCAGCAGAGACAGGACAGCCGGCGGTGAAGCTTTCTTT. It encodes CASRDRTAGGEAFF.

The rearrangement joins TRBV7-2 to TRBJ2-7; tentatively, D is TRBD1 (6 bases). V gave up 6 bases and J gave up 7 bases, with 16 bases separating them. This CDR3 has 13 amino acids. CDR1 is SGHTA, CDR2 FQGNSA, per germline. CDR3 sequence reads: CASSFTGSGEQYF. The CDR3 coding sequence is TGTGCCAGCAGTTTTACAGGGTCCGGGGAGCAGTACTTC.

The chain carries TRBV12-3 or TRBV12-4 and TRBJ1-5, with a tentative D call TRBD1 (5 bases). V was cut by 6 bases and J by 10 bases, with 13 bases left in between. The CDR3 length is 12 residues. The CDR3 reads CASSRRDGPQHF. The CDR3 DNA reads TGTGCCAGCAGCCGCAGGGACGGACCCCAGCATTTT.

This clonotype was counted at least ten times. CDR3 nucleotides: TGTGCCAGCAGCTTACAGTCTCTAGCGGGAGATACGCAGTATTTT. Protein: CASSLQSLAGDTQYF. The V call is TRBV7-9, the J call TRBJ2-3, with TRBD2 matching 8 bases. This CDR3 contains 15 residues. Germline V gene sequence: CDR1 SEHNR, CDR2 FQNEAQ (reference sequence). Germline trimming cut 2 bases from V and 5 bases from J; bases unmatched to any gene: 6.

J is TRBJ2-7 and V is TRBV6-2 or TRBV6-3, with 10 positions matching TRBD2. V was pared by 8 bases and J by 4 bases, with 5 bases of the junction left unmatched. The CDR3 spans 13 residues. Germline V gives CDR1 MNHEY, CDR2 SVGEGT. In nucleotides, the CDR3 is TGTGCCAGCGAAGCGGGAGGGCGGTACGAGCAGTACTTC. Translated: CASEAGGRYEQYF.

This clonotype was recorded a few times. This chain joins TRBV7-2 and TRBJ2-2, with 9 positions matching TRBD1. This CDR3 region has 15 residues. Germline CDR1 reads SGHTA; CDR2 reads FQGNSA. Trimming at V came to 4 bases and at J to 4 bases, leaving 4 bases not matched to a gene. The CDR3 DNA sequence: TGTGCCAGCAGCTCCGGGACAGGGCGCACCGGGGAGCTGTTTTTT. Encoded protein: CASSSGTGRTGELFF.

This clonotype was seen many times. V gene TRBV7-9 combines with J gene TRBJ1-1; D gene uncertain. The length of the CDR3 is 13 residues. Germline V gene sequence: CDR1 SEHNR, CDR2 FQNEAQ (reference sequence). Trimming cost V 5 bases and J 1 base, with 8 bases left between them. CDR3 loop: CASSPVGNTEAFF. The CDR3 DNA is TGTGCCAGCAGCCCAGTGGGGAACACTGAAGCTTTCTTT.

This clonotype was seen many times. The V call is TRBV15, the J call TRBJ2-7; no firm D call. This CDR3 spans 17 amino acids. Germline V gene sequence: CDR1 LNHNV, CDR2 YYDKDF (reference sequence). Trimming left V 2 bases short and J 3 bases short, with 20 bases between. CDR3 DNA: TGTGCCACCAGCAGATCTTACGACCAACCGGGCTTCTACGAGCAGTACTTC. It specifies CATSRSYDQPGFYEQYF.

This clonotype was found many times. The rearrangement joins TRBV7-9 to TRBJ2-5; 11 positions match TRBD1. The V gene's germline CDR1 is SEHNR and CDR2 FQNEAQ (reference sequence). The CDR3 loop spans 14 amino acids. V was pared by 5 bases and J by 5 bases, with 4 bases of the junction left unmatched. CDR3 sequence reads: CASSGQGARETQYF. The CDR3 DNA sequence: TGTGCCAGCAGCGGACAGGGGGCGAGGGAGACCCAGTACTTC.

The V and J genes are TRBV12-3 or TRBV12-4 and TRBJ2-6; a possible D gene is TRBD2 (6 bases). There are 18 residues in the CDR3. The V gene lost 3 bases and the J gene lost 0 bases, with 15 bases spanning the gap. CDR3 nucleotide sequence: TGTGCCAGCAGTTTCCGGTCCCTGGGGGGCTCTGGGGCCAACGTCCTGACTTTC. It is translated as CASSFRSLGGSGANVLTF.

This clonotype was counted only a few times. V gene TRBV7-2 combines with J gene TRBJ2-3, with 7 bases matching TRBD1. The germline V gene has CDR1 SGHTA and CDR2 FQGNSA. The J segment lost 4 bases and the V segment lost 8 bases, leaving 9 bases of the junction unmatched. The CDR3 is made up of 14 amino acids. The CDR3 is CASGYARGPDTQYF. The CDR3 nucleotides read TGTGCCAGCGGCTACGCGAGGGGGCCAGATACGCAGTATTTT.

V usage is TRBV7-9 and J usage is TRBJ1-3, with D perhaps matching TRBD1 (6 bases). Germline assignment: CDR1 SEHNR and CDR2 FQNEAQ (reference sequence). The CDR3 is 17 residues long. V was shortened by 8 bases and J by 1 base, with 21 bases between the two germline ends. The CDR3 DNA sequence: TGTGCCAGCGCGAGCCCCGATGGTAGGGGGTCTGGAAACACCATATATTTT. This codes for CASASPDGRGSGNTIYF.

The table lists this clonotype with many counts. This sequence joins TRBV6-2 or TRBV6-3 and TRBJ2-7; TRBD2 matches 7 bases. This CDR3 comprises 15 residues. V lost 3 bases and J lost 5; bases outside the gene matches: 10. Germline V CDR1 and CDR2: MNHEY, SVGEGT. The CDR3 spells CASSYRSGVGDEQYF. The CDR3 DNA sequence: TGTGCCAGCAGTTATCGAAGCGGGGTTGGGGACGAGCAGTACTTC.

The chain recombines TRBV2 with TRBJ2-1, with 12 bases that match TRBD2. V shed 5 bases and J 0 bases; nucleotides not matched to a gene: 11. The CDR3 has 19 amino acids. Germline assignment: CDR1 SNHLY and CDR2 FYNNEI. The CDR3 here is CASSNIGLAGRDSYNEQFF. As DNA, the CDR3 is TGTGCCAGCAGTAATATCGGACTAGCGGGAAGAGACTCCTACAATGAGCAGTTCTTC.

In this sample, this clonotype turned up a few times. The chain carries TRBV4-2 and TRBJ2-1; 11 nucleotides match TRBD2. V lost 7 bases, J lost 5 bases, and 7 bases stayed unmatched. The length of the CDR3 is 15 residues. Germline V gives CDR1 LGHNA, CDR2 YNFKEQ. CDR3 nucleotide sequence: TGTGCCAGCATGGGACTAGCGGCAGAGAACAATGAGCAGTTCTTC. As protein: CASMGLAAENNEQFF.

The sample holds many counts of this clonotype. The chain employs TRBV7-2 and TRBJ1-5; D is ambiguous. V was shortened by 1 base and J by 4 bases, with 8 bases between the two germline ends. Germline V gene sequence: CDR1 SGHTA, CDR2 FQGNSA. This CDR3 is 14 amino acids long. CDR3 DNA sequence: TGTGCCAGCAGCTTAGTCGGCTTAAATCAGCCCCAGCATTTT. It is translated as CASSLVGLNQPQHF.

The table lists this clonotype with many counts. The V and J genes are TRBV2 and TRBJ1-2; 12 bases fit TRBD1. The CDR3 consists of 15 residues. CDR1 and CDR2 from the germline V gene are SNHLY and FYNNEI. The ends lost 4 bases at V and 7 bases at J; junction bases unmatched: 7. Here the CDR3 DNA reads TGTGCCAGCAGTGCCCCGGGACAGGGGGCTGGTGGCTACACCTTC. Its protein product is CASSAPGQGAGGYTF. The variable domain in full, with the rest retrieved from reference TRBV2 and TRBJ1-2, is EPEVTQTPSHQVTQMGQEVILRCVPISNHLYFYWYRQILGQKVEFLVSFYNNEISEKSEIFDDQFSVERPDGSNFTLKIRSTKLEDSAMYFCASSAPGQGAGGYTFGSGTRLTVV.